A single sample is the source of the 30 T cell receptor beta chains below, sequenced in a study of T cells after yellow fever vaccination. TCRdb analysed the 5' RACE reads with MiXCR anew, one entry per CDR3 protein. This table has hundreds of thousands of distinct CDR3 sequences, over 8% appearing once. The source material was PBMCs, sampled on the day of the first yellow fever vaccination. These receptors all stem from a man younger than 35 who received the YFV17D yellow fever vaccine.

This clonotype was observed a handful of times. The chain carries TRBV4-1 and TRBJ2-3; D not resolved. Trimming removed 1 base from V and 14 bases from J, with 16 bases in between. Germline lookup yields CDR1 MGHRA and CDR2 YSYEKL. This CDR3 spans 13 amino acids. The CDR3 DNA reads as TGCGCCAGCAGCCAAGCCGAGAATACCAGGCGGTATTTT. Translation: CASSQAENTRRYF.

This clonotype was observed many times. The V and J genes are TRBV20-1 and TRBJ2-5; 11 nucleotides match TRBD2. The germline V gene has CDR1 DFQATT and CDR2 SNEGSKA (reference sequence). The CDR3 spans 19 residues. The V gene end was trimmed by 6 bases and the J gene end by 3 bases; junction bases not matched to a gene: 21. The CDR3 region is CSAWGLAGGSRQAKETQYF. The CDR3 nucleotides are TGCAGTGCCTGGGGGCTAGCGGGGGGAAGTAGACAGGCCAAAGAGACCCAGTACTTC.

J is TRBJ1-2 and V is TRBV4-1; no reliable D call. The CDR3 extends over 13 amino acids. Germline CDR1 reads MGHRA; CDR2 reads YSYEKL. Trimming left V 2 bases short and J 6 bases short, with 10 bases between. The DNA of the CDR3 is TGCGCCAGCAGCCAAATAGGACTCGATGGCTACACCTTC. It codes for CASSQIGLDGYTF.

This clonotype has only a few counts. The chain employs TRBV2 and TRBJ1-5, with 9 bases lining up with TRBD1. With V trimmed by 5 bases and J by 6 bases, 8 bases remained unmatched. The germline V gene has CDR1 SNHLY and CDR2 FYNNEI. The CDR3 extends over 15 amino acids. The CDR3 reads CASSPGTGLGQPQHF. DNA of the CDR3: TGTGCCAGCAGTCCCGGGACAGGGTTGGGTCAGCCCCAGCATTTT.

In this sample, this clonotype turned up a few times. The gene calls are TRBV7-9 and TRBJ2-1, with D perhaps TRBD1 (5 bases). V was clipped by 11 bases and J by 4 bases, with 15 bases between them. The CDR3 loop spans 13 amino acids. Germline CDR1 SEHNR, CDR2 FQNEAQ (reference sequence). Here the CDR3 reads CAAGASRYNEQFF. DNA for the CDR3: TGTGCCGCTGGGGCCAGCCGATACAATGAGCAGTTCTTC.

The chain employs TRBV2 and TRBJ2-5, with D possibly TRBD1 on 5 matching bases. CDR1 and CDR2 from the germline V gene are SNHLY and FYNNEI. The CDR3 sequence is 12 residues long. V was shortened by 7 bases and J by 4 bases, with 10 bases between the two germline ends. The DNA of the CDR3 is TGTGCCAGCACCACAACAGGAGAGACCCAGTACTTC. Translating gives CASTTTGETQYF.

This clonotype appeared a few times. An end of the junction does not agree with germline; a read error may underlie this. V gene TRBV7-6 combines with J gene TRBJ2-1; D is perhaps TRBD2 (7 bases). The CDR3 is 14 amino acids. The V gene's germline CDR1 is SGHVS and CDR2 FNYEAQ. The CDR3 DNA is TGTGCCAGCAGCTTAGAGGGGGGGGTTAGCCCGAATATCTTC. Translating gives CASSLEGGVSPNIF.

This clonotype was seen repeatedly, ten times or more. This sequence joins TRBV5-1 and TRBJ1-3; no clear D gene. The CDR3 is 14 amino acids. The ends were cut back, 7 bases at V and 0 bases at J, with 11 bases in the middle. CDR1 is SGHRS, CDR2 YFSETQ, per germline. This CDR3 reads CASSLEGSGNTIYF. CDR3 sequence (DNA): TGCGCCAGCTCGCTCGAGGGCTCTGGAAACACCATATATTTT.

The rearrangement uses TRBV7-2 and TRBJ1-1; 9 bases align to TRBD1. V lost 6 bases and J lost 4; bases outside the gene matches: 12. Germline lookup yields CDR1 SGHTA and CDR2 FQGNSA. CDR3 length: 16 amino acids. The CDR3 DNA reads TGTGCCAGCAGTCTTTCACCGGGACAGGGCGGCACTGAAGCTTTCTTT. This translates into CASSLSPGQGGTEAFF.

This clonotype was counted once. The CDR3 here is CAISESQGIRPQHF. Here the CDR3 DNA reads TGTGCCATCAGTGAGTCTCAGGGGATAAGGCCCCAGCATTTT. The V call is TRBV10-3, the J call TRBJ1-5; D is possibly TRBD1 (6 bases). The CDR3 contains 14 residues. Germline CDR1 and CDR2: ENHRY and SYGVKD. The germline V and J ends were trimmed by 0 bases and 9 bases, with 12 bases remaining between them.

The chain recombines TRBV7-8 with TRBJ2-1; tentatively, D is TRBD2 (6 bases). CDR1 and CDR2 (germline): SGHVS, FQNEAQ. This CDR3 region has 13 residues. Between the trimmed V and J ends, which lost 5 bases and 8 bases, there was a span of 13 bases. The CDR3, as DNA: TGTGCCAGCAGCCCTACTAGCTTCCATGAGCAGTTCTTC. Its protein is CASSPTSFHEQFF.

The chain links TRBV4-3 to TRBJ2-1, with D possibly TRBD2 on 5 matching bases. The CDR3 runs to 15 residues. From germline, CDR1 is LGHNA and CDR2 YSLEER. Trimming left V 1 base short and J 10 bases short, with 17 bases between. The CDR3 DNA is TGCGCCAGCAGCCAAGCGGCGAGGCGGGCAGGAGAGCAGTTCTTC. Translation: CASSQAARRAGEQFF.

This clonotype was observed a few times. The chain employs TRBV5-1 and TRBJ2-2; possibly TRBD2 for D (6 bases). The V gene lost 4 bases and the J gene lost 0 bases, with 13 bases spanning the gap. The CDR3 is 16 residues long. Germline CDR1 reads SGHRS; CDR2 reads YFSETQ. CDR3 amino acids: CASSRRGTANTGELFF. CDR3 coding DNA: TGCGCCAGCAGCCGACGGGGGACGGCGAACACCGGGGAGCTGTTTTTT. Filled out from reference TRBV5-1 and TRBJ2-2, the complete variable domain reads KAGVTQTPRYLIKTRGQQVTLSCSPISGHRSVSWYQQTPGQGLQFLFEYFSETQRNKGNFPGRFSGRQFSNSRSEMNVSTLELGDSALYLCASSRRGTANTGELFFGEGSRLTVL.

This clonotype was seen at least ten times. The chain links TRBV7-8 to TRBJ2-3; D possibly corresponds to TRBD2 (5 bases). The CDR3 is 14 residues long. Trimming took off 2 bases at V and 3 bases at J, with 9 bases between the two ends. CDR1 SGHVS and CDR2 FQNEAQ come from the germline V gene. CDR3 in DNA: TGTGCCAGCAGCTTAACTAGTTATACAGATACGCAGTATTTT. Translating gives CASSLTSYTDTQYF.

This clonotype was seen repeatedly, ten times or more. CDR3 in amino acids: CASRPRGGSYEQYV. CDR3 coding DNA: TGTGCCAGCAGACCCAGGGGTGGCTCCTACGAGCAGTACGTC. The gene calls are TRBV6-1 and TRBJ2-7; perhaps TRBD1 as D (6 bases). Germline assignment: CDR1 MNHNS and CDR2 SASEGT. The CDR3 has 14 residues. Deletions cut 6 bases from V and 0 bases from J, with 12 bases between.

The rearrangement links TRBV28 to TRBJ1-5, with D possibly being TRBD1 (6 bases). In germline, CDR1 is MDHEN, CDR2 SYDVKM. The length of the CDR3 is 15 residues. Trimming cost V 4 bases and J 2 bases, with 12 bases left between them. This CDR3 reads CASSSSGAGNQPQHF. The CDR3, as DNA: TGTGCCAGCAGTTCTTCAGGGGCTGGCAATCAGCCCCAGCATTTT.

This clonotype was seen a handful of times. The V gene is TRBV12-3 or TRBV12-4, the J gene TRBJ2-1; 11 bases are a match to TRBD2. V was pared by 4 bases and J by 4 bases, with 3 bases of the junction left unmatched. This CDR3 region has 15 residues. The CDR3 DNA reads TGTGCCAGCAGTTCACTAGCGGGGGATTACAATGAGCAGTTCTTC. It is translated as CASSSLAGDYNEQFF.

This clonotype was counted between two and nine times. This CDR3 reads CASREGEGGYTF. CDR3 nucleotide sequence: TGTGCCAGCAGGGAGGGGGAAGGAGGCTACACCTTC. V usage is TRBV6-4 and J usage is TRBJ1-2, with a possible D match to TRBD1 (6 bases). The germline gives CDR1 MRHNA, CDR2 SNTAGT. The CDR3 runs to 12 residues. Trimming took off 6 bases at V and 8 bases at J, with 13 bases between the two ends.

Only a few counts were recorded for this clonotype. This sequence joins TRBV6-2 or TRBV6-3 and TRBJ2-5; 8 nucleotides align to TRBD1. Germline assignment: CDR1 MNHEY and CDR2 SVGEGT. This CDR3 has 16 amino acids. V lost 2 bases and J lost 5; bases outside the gene matches: 10. CDR3 DNA sequence: TGTGCCAGCAGTTACCCCGAACGGACAGGGTCGGAGACCCAGTACTTC. Protein: CASSYPERTGSETQYF.

Only a few counts were recorded for this clonotype. This chain joins TRBV4-3 and TRBJ2-3, with 10 bases that match TRBD1. This CDR3 has 16 residues. V lost 2 bases, J lost 6 bases, and 8 bases stayed unmatched. CDR1 is LGHNA, CDR2 YSLEER, per germline. Here the CDR3 reads CASSQLFGTGDDTQYF. DNA for the CDR3: TGCGCCAGCAGCCAATTGTTCGGGACAGGGGATGATACGCAGTATTTT.

The J gene is TRBJ1-2, the V gene TRBV15; tentative D call: TRBD1 (5 bases). V lost 1 base and J 2 bases, leaving 11 bases between the germline ends. The CDR3 spans 15 residues. Germline V CDR1 and CDR2: LNHNV, YYDKDF (reference sequence). The CDR3 nucleotides are TGTGCCACCAGCAGAGCCCCTCGGGGCAACTATGGCTACACCTTC. It codes for CATSRAPRGNYGYTF.

This clonotype has at least ten counts. The chain employs TRBV19 and TRBJ2-2; 7 bases fit TRBD1. The V gene end was trimmed by 2 bases and the J gene end by 5 bases; junction bases not matched to a gene: 8. The CDR3 spans 16 residues. CDR1 is LNHDA and CDR2 is SQIVND in the germline V gene (reference sequence). Here the CDR3 DNA reads TGTGCCAGTAGTATACCCACCGGGACAGCGACCGGGGAGCTGTTTTTT. Translating it yields CASSIPTGTATGELFF.

This clonotype was counted only a few times. The chain has TRBV29-1 and TRBJ1-2; a weak D match, TRBD1 (5 bases). Trimming pared 7 bases from V and 7 bases from J, leaving 13 bases between. Germline CDR1 and CDR2: SQVTM and ANQGSEA. This CDR3 has 11 amino acids. The CDR3 loop is CSAPRDSGYTF. The CDR3 nucleotides read TGCAGCGCACCGCGCGACAGTGGCTACACCTTC.

The chain couples TRBV21-1 to TRBJ2-1; the table gives TRBD2 as D, unverified against the DNA. TRBV21-1 has pseudogene status. CDR3 length equals 17 residues. CDR3 sequence (DNA): TGTGCCAGCAGCACTACTTTGACTAGCGGGGGGTACAATGAGCAGTTCTTC. It is translated as CASSTTLTSGGYNEQFF.

J is TRBJ2-7 and V is TRBV5-1; perhaps TRBD1 as D (5 bases). Trimming took 4 bases from V and 0 from J, leaving 11 bases between them. CDR1 is SGHRS, CDR2 YFSETQ, per germline. This CDR3 is built from 14 residues. Here the CDR3 reads CASSKGQGSYEQYV. The CDR3 DNA reads TGCGCCAGCAGCAAAGGTCAGGGCTCCTACGAGCAGTACGTC.

The chain carries TRBV20-1 and TRBJ2-1; TRBD1 might be the D (6 bases). Germline CDR1 reads DFQATT; CDR2 reads SNEGSKA (reference sequence). CDR3 length equals 15 residues. V was shortened by 4 bases and J by 6 bases, with 19 bases between the two germline ends. The CDR3 bases are TGCAGTGCTACAGGGGCGGCTGAATTTATCAATGAGCAGTTCTTC. This codes for CSATGAAEFINEQFF.

This clonotype was counted only a few times. The chain carries TRBV20-1 and TRBJ1-5; D perhaps matches TRBD1 (5 bases). Trimming shortened V by 4 bases and J by 5 bases, and 12 bases separated the two germline ends. Germline-derived CDR1 and CDR2 are DFQATT and SNEGSKA (reference sequence). The CDR3 has 13 residues. CDR3 sequence: CSATVGLDQPQHF. CDR3 bases: TGCAGTGCTACCGTGGGACTAGATCAGCCCCAGCATTTT.

This clonotype was seen a few times. The V gene is TRBV5-6, the J gene TRBJ1-1; possible D gene TRBD1, 5 bases. There are 17 residues in the CDR3. Trimming took 0 bases from V and 3 from J, leaving 18 bases between them. Germline V gene data show CDR1 as SGHDT and CDR2 as YYEEEE. CDR3 bases: TGTGCCAGCAGCTTGGTTGTGCAGGGCGATGTCGACACTGAAGCTTTCTTT. Its translation is CASSLVVQGDVDTEAFF.

Only a few counts were recorded for this clonotype. The chain carries TRBV5-1 and TRBJ2-5, with TRBD2 identical over 12 bases. This CDR3 contains 15 residues. Germline V gene lookup returns CDR1 SGHRS and CDR2 YFSETQ. Germline trimming cut 4 bases from V and 4 bases from J; bases unmatched to any gene: 5. The CDR3 DNA reads TGCGCCAGCAGCGCTAGCGGGGGGGCCATAGAGACCCAGTACTTC. It codes for CASSASGGAIETQYF.

The chain combines TRBV28 with TRBJ1-1; D is perhaps TRBD1 (5 bases). Deletions cut 7 bases from V and 4 bases from J, with 13 bases between. The V gene's germline CDR1 is MDHEN and CDR2 SYDVKM. CDR3 length: 13 residues. The CDR3 here is CASTLYGTTEAFF. CDR3 DNA sequence: TGTGCCAGCACCCTATATGGGACCACTGAAGCTTTCTTT.